This T cell receptor (beta chain) was retrieved from a study of cytomegalovirus exposure and HLA in healthy donors. PCR amplification relied on 60 Vbeta primers (plus 13 Jbeta primers). The protocol was immunoSEQ multiplex PCR, while the TCRdb copy is restricted to in-frame clones and leaves out a portion. This sample has fewer than 250,000 clones, with roughly 79% found just once. Notes on this clone: This CDR3 is also generated by other DNA sequences in the sample.

Germline V gives CDR1 MNHNY, CDR2 SVGAGI (reference sequence). This CDR3 is 14 amino acids long. V lost 3 bases and J lost 0, with 6 bases in between. The sequenced sample was PBMCs. This sequence joins TRBV6-6 and TRBJ1-5, with no clear D. This clonotype originated in a woman under 30 in good health and CMV-seronegative. CDR3 in DNA: TGTGCCAGCAGTTATTCCGGTAGCAATCAGCCCCAGCATTTT. It is translated as CASSYSGSNQPQHF.